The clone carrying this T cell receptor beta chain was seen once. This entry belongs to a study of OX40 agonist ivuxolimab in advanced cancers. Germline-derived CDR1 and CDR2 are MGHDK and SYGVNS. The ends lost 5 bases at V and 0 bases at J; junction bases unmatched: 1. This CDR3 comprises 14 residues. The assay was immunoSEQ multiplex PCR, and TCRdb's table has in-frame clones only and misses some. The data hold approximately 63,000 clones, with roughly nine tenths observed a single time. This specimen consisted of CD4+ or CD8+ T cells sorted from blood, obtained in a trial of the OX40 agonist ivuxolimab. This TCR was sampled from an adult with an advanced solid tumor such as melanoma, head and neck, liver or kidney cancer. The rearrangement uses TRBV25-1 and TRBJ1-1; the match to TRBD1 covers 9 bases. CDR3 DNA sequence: TGTGCCAGCAGTACAGGGGGCCTGAACACTGAAGCTTTCTTT. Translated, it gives CASSTGGLNTEAFF.